The 22 T cell receptor beta chains below were found in one sample sequenced in a study of cytomegalovirus exposure and HLA in healthy donors. Some clones are missing from TCRdb's copy, which holds only in-frame ones; the method was immunoSEQ multiplex PCR. Of about 200,000 clones listed, around 87% are singletons. The material sequenced was PBMCs. These receptors all come from a woman aged 18-35 years in good health and CMV-seropositive.

The chain uses TRBV2 and TRBJ1-3; 7 bases are shared with TRBD1. V was pared by 1 base and J by 8 bases, with 8 bases of the junction left unmatched. CDR3 size: 15 residues. CDR1 is SNHLY and CDR2 is FYNNEI in the germline V gene. The CDR3 reads CASSEGQGKSYTIYF. CDR3 in DNA: TGTGCCAGCAGTGAAGGACAGGGTAAATCGTACACCATATATTTT.

This chain links TRBV6-5 with TRBJ2-3; TRBD1 matches at 8 bases. This CDR3 is built from 15 residues. J gave up 3 bases and V 5 bases, and 7 bases lay outside the gene matches. Germline CDR1 reads MNHEY; CDR2 reads SVGAGI. The DNA of the CDR3 is TGTGCCAGCAGTGTCAGGGGGCAACGAACAGATACGCAGTATTTT. Protein product: CASSVRGQRTDTQYF.

The chain uses TRBV5-6 and TRBJ2-1, with D possibly matching TRBD2 (5 bases). Germline lookup yields CDR1 SGHDT and CDR2 YYEEEE. This CDR3 has 16 amino acids. Trimming left V 0 bases short and J 5 bases short, with 15 bases between. DNA of the CDR3: TGTGCCAGCAGCTTGGAAAGGCCAGCGGCGAACAATGAGCAGTTCTTC. This encodes CASSLERPAANNEQFF.

The chain joins TRBV4-1 to TRBJ1-5, with D hard to call. The germline V gene encodes CDR1 MGHRA and CDR2 YSYEKL. V gave up 4 bases and J gave up 1 base, with 8 bases separating them. The length of the CDR3 is 14 residues. CDR3 sequence reads: CASSLSRSNQPQHF. The CDR3 bases are TGCGCCAGCAGCCTGTCGCGGAGCAATCAGCCCCAGCATTTT.

The chain joins TRBV5-1 to TRBJ2-1; D is unclear. Trimming took 0 bases from V and 0 from J, leaving 19 bases between them. Germline V CDR1 and CDR2: SGHRS, YFSETQ. The CDR3 contains 19 residues. The CDR3 reads CASSLVPTIATSSYNEQFF. CDR3 coding DNA: TGCGCCAGCAGCTTGGTCCCGACAATTGCGACGAGCTCCTACAATGAGCAGTTCTTC.

The chain carries TRBV2 and TRBJ2-5, with a possible D match to TRBD1 (5 bases). There are 13 residues in the CDR3. Per germline, CDR1 SNHLY and CDR2 FYNNEI. The V gene lost 6 bases and the J gene lost 2 bases, with 10 bases spanning the gap. The CDR3 region is CASSKDKQETQYF. The CDR3 DNA sequence: TGTGCCAGCAGCAAGGACAAGCAAGAGACCCAGTACTTC.

This rearrangement joins TRBV27 to TRBJ2-3; D is possibly TRBD2 (6 bases). Deletions cut 2 bases from V and 1 base from J, with 19 bases between. The CDR3 has 18 residues. Germline-derived CDR1 and CDR2 are MNHEY and SMNVEV (reference sequence). DNA for the CDR3: TGTGCCAGCAGTTTAATAGCGGCTAAGAGGTGGGGCACAGATACGCAGTATTTT. Amino acids: CASSLIAAKRWGTDTQYF.

This clone was seen once. The chain has TRBV15 and TRBJ2-1; 10 bases map to TRBD1. This CDR3 has 16 residues. J was trimmed by 5 bases and V by 2 bases; bases with no gene match: 6. Germline V gives CDR1 LNHNV, CDR2 YYDKDF (reference sequence). CDR3 coding DNA: TGTGCCACCAGCAGATTAAGACAGGGGGCGAACAATGAGCAGTTCTTC. Translating it yields CATSRLRQGANNEQFF.

The V and J genes are TRBV2 and TRBJ2-1, with D possibly matching TRBD2 (5 bases). Germline assignment: CDR1 SNHLY and CDR2 FYNNEI. Trimming cost V 3 bases and J 10 bases, with 10 bases left between them. This CDR3 region has 12 residues. The chain's CDR3 is CASSDPRREQFF. In nucleotides, the CDR3 is TGTGCCAGCAGTGACCCCCGGAGGGAGCAGTTCTTC.

This chain connects TRBV4-1 to TRBJ2-3, with 7 bases identical to TRBD2. There are 16 residues in the CDR3. From germline, CDR1 is MGHRA and CDR2 YSYEKL. J gave up 0 bases and V 0 bases, and 3 bases lay outside the gene matches. The CDR3 bases are TGCGCCAGCAGCCAAGACGATAGCGGGAGCACAGATACGCAGTATTTT. It specifies CASSQDDSGSTDTQYF.

This clone appeared many times. This sequence joins TRBV6-5 and TRBJ1-1; D unresolved. The CDR3 sequence is 13 residues long. Germline CDR1 and CDR2: MNHEY and SVGAGI. Trimming left V 5 bases short and J 0 bases short, with 7 bases between. CDR3 sequence: CASSGGMNTEAFF. The DNA of the CDR3 is TGTGCCAGCAGTGGCGGGATGAACACTGAAGCTTTCTTT.

J is TRBJ2-7 and V is TRBV4-1; possibly TRBD1 for D (6 bases). Germline V gene sequence: CDR1 MGHRA, CDR2 YSYEKL. The CDR3 loop spans 14 amino acids. Trimming took off 2 bases at V and 7 bases at J, with 15 bases between the two ends. CDR3 loop: CASSQTGQLEEQYF. CDR3 DNA sequence: TGCGCCAGCAGCCAAACCGGACAGCTTGAAGAGCAGTACTTC.

This clone has just one count. V and J are TRBV27 and TRBJ1-5; D might be TRBD1 (5 bases). The germline CDR1 and CDR2 sequences are MNHEY and SMNVEV (reference sequence). The CDR3 is made up of 15 amino acids. The germline V and J ends were trimmed by 5 bases and 1 base, with 12 bases remaining between them. The CDR3 region is CASSVGGLSNQPQHF. DNA of the CDR3: TGTGCCAGCAGTGTGGGGGGGTTGAGCAATCAGCCCCAGCATTTT.

V and J are TRBV30 and TRBJ1-4, with D maybe TRBD1 (6 bases). Trimming shortened V by 3 bases and J by 4 bases, and 9 bases separated the two germline ends. This CDR3 has 13 residues. CDR1 and CDR2 (germline): GTSNPN, SVGIG (reference sequence). The chain's CDR3 is CAWRSGVNEKLFF. The CDR3 DNA follows: TGTGCCTGGAGGTCAGGGGTTAATGAAAAACTGTTTTTT.

The V gene is TRBV30, the J gene TRBJ2-1; 7 bases fit TRBD2. CDR3 length: 13 residues. V dropped 2 bases and J dropped 7; count of bases not matched to a gene: 5. Germline V gene lookup returns CDR1 GTSNPN and CDR2 SVGIG (reference sequence). The CDR3 nucleotides read TGTGCCTGGAGTTTAGGGACTACAAATGAGCAGTTCTTC. This translates into CAWSLGTTNEQFF.

The chain combines TRBV15 with TRBJ2-7; 7 positions agree with TRBD1. The CDR3 consists of 15 residues. CDR1 is LNHNV, CDR2 YYDKDF, per germline (reference sequence). The V gene end was trimmed by 3 bases and the J gene end by 3 bases; junction bases not matched to a gene: 8. CDR3 protein: CATSRAAGGFYEQYF. The CDR3 nucleotides are TGTGCCACCAGCAGGGCCGCAGGGGGTTTCTACGAGCAGTACTTC. Full variable domain (rest looked up from reference TRBV15 and TRBJ2-7): DAMVIQNPRYQVTQFGKPVTLSCSQTLNHNVMYWYQQKSSQAPKLLFHYYDKDFNNEADTPDNFQSRRPNTSFCFLDIRSPGLGDTAMYLCATSRAAGGFYEQYFGPGTRLTVT.

The rearrangement uses TRBV2 and TRBJ2-1; 13 bases are shared with TRBD2. The CDR3 is 14 residues long. In germline, CDR1 is SNHLY, CDR2 FYNNEI. V trimming: 9 bases; J trimming: 13 bases; junction bases outside the gene matches: 12. This CDR3 is CASKPGLAGTNQFF. CDR3 coding DNA: TGTGCCAGTAAACCGGGACTAGCGGGAACTAACCAGTTCTTC. Complete variable domain (other parts from reference TRBV2 and TRBJ2-1): EPEVTQTPSHQVTQMGQEVILRCVPISNHLYFYWYRQILGQKVEFLVSFYNNEISEKSEIFDDQFSVERPDGSNFTLKIRSTKLEDSAMYFCASKPGLAGTNQFFGPGTRLTVL.

The chain links TRBV28 to TRBJ2-3, with 9 bases lining up with TRBD2. The CDR3 is 16 residues long. V shed 3 bases, J shed 4 bases, and the junction held 8 bases outside the gene matches. Germline loops: CDR1 MDHEN, CDR2 SYDVKM. The CDR3 region is CASSFPIAGVADTQYF. The CDR3, as DNA: TGTGCCAGCAGTTTCCCCATAGCGGGAGTGGCAGATACGCAGTATTTT.

This clone was observed once. The rearrangement uses TRBV9 and TRBJ1-3, with 7 bases matching TRBD1. Looked up from germline, CDR1 is SGDLS and CDR2 is YYNGEE. The CDR3 runs to 20 residues. V lost 4 bases and J lost 0; bases outside the gene matches: 19. The CDR3 reads CASSHSDRATQLGSGNTIYF. The DNA for the CDR3 is TGTGCCAGCAGCCACTCAGACAGGGCCACACAGCTTGGCTCTGGAAACACCATATATTTT.

This clone occurred once. The V call is TRBV5-1, the J call TRBJ2-5; possibly TRBD2 for D (9 bases). This CDR3 contains 16 residues. Per germline, CDR1 SGHRS and CDR2 YFSETQ. The ends were cut back, 4 bases at V and 13 bases at J, with 29 bases in the middle. The CDR3 coding sequence is TGCGCCAGCAGCGGACGACAGGGGTCCTTAGCGGGAGTCGTGTACTTC. It translates to CASSGRQGSLAGVVYF.

The chain couples TRBV9 to TRBJ2-7; 8 bases fit TRBD2. CDR1 is SGDLS and CDR2 is YYNGEE in the germline V gene. This CDR3 has 17 residues. V lost 0 bases and J lost 5; bases outside the gene matches: 13. Here the CDR3 DNA reads TGTGCCAGCAGCGTAGAGGGTAGGGACGGGAGGGCCGACGAGCAGTACTTC. Its translation is CASSVEGRDGRADEQYF.

V and J are TRBV7-2 and TRBJ1-2; 7 bases agree with TRBD1. The germline gives CDR1 SGHTA, CDR2 FQGNSA. This CDR3 comprises 13 residues. The V gene end was trimmed by 5 bases and the J gene end by 8 bases; junction bases not matched to a gene: 8. This CDR3 is CASSLTGARGYTF. CDR3 sequence (DNA): TGTGCCAGCAGCCTCACAGGGGCGAGGGGCTACACCTTC.